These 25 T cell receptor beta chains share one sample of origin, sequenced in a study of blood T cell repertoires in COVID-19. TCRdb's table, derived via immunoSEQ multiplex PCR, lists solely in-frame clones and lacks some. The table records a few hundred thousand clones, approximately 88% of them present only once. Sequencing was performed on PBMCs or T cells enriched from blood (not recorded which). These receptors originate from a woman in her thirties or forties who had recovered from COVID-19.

CDR3 nucleotide sequence: TGTGCCATCAGGACCGACAGGGAAAGTGGCTACACCTTC. It is translated as CAIRTDRESGYTF. The gene calls are TRBV10-3 and TRBJ1-2, with TRBD1 identical over 7 bases. Germline CDR1 reads ENHRY; CDR2 reads SYGVKD. J lost 7 bases, V lost 6 bases, and 8 bases had no gene match. The CDR3 sequence is 13 residues long.

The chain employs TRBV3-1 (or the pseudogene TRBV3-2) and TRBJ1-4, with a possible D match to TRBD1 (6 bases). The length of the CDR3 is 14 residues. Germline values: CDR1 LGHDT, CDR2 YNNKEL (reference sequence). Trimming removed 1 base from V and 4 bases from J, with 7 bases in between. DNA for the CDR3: TGTGCCAGCAGCCAAGTAGGGGGTAATGAAAAACTGTTTTTT. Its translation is CASSQVGGNEKLFF.

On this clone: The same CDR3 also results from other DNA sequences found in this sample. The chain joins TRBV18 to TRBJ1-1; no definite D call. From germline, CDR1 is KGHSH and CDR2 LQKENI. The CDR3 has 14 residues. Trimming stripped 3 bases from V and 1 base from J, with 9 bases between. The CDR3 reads CASSPGLENTEAFF. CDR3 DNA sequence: TGTGCCAGCTCACCCGGGTTGGAGAACACTGAAGCTTTCTTT.

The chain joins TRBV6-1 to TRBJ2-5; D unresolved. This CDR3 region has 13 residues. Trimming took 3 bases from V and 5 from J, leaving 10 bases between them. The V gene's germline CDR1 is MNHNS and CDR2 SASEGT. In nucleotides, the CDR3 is TGTGCCAGCAGTGAGACTTCCTGGGAGACCCAGTACTTC. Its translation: CASSETSWETQYF.

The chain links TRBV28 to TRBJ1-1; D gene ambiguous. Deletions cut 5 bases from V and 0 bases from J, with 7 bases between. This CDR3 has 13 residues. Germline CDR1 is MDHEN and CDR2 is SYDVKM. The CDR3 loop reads CASSRTVNTEAFF. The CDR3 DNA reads TGTGCCAGCAGTCGAACAGTGAACACTGAAGCTTTCTTT.

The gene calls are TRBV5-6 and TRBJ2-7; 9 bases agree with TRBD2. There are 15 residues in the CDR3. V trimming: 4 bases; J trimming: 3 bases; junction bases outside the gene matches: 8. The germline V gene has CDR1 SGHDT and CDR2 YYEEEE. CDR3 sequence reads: CASSRGLAGFYEQYF. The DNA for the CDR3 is TGTGCCAGCAGCCGGGGGCTAGCGGGGTTCTACGAGCAGTACTTC.

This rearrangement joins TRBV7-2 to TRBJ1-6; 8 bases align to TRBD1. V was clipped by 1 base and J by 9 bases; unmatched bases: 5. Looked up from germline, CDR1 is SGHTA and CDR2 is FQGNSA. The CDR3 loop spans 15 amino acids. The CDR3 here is CASSLVQGAGSPLHF. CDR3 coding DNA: TGTGCCAGCAGCTTAGTGCAGGGGGCAGGTTCACCCCTCCACTTT.

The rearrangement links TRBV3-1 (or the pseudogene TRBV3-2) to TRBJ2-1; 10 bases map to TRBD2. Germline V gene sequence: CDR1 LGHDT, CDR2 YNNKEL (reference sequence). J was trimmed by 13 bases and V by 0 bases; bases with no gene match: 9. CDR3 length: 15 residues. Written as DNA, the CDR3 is TGTGCCAGCAGCCAAGACCCGGCTAGCGGGAGTTTTCAGTTCTTC. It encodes CASSQDPASGSFQFF.

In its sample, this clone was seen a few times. CDR3 coding DNA: TGTGCCAGCAGCTTTATACAGGGCAGCACTGAAGCTTTCTTT. Translated: CASSFIQGSTEAFF. This sequence joins TRBV7-9 and TRBJ1-1; tentatively, D is TRBD1 (6 bases). Germline-derived CDR1 and CDR2 are SEHNR and FQNEAQ (reference sequence). The CDR3 extends over 14 amino acids. V was shortened by 3 bases and J by 4 bases, with 12 bases between the two germline ends.

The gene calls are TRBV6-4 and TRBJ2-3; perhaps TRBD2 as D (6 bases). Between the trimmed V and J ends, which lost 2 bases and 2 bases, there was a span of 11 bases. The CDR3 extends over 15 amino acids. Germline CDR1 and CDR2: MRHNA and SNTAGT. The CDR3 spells CASSDRGGTTDTQYF. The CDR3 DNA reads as TGTGCCAGCAGTGACCGGGGCGGGACCACAGATACGCAGTATTTT.

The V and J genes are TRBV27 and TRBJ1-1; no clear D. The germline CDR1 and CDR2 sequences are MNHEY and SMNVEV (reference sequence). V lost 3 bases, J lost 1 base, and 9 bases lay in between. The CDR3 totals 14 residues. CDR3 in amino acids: CASSFLGRNTEAFF. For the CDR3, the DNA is TGTGCCAGCAGTTTTTTAGGGAGGAACACTGAAGCTTTCTTT.

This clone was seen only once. Here the CDR3 reads CASTNYGLAGGPYSYEQYF. The CDR3 DNA reads as TGTGCCAGCACCAATTATGGACTAGCGGGAGGCCCCTATTCCTACGAGCAGTACTTC. The V gene is TRBV28, the J gene TRBJ2-7; 14 positions agree with TRBD2. V was pared by 7 bases and J by 1 base, with 15 bases of the junction left unmatched. CDR1 is MDHEN, CDR2 SYDVKM, per germline. The CDR3 runs to 19 residues.

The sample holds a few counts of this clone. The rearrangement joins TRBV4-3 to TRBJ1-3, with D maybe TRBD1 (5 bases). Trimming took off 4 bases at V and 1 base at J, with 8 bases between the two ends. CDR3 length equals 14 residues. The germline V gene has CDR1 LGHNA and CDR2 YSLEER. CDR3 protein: CASSLRGSGNTIYF. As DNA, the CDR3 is TGCGCCAGCAGCCTTCGGGGGTCTGGAAACACCATATATTTT.

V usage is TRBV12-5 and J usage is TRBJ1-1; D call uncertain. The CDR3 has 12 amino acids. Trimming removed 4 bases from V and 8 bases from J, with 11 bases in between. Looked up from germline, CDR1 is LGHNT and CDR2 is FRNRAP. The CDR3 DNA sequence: TGTGCTAGTGGTTCTGGGAGGGCCGAAGCTTTCTTT. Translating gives CASGSGRAEAFF. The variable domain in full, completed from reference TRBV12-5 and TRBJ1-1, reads DARVTQTPRHKVTEMGQEVTMRCQPILGHNTVFWYRQTMMQGLELLAYFRNRAPLDDSGMPKDRFSAEMPDATLATLKIQPSEPRDSAVYFCASGSGRAEAFFGQGTRLTVV.

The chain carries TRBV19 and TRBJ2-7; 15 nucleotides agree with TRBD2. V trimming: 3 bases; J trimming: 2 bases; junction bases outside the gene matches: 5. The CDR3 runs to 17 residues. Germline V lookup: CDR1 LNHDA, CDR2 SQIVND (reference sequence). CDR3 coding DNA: TGTGCCAGTAGTATTGGGACTAGCGGGAGGTCACCCTACGAGCAGTACTTC. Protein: CASSIGTSGRSPYEQYF.

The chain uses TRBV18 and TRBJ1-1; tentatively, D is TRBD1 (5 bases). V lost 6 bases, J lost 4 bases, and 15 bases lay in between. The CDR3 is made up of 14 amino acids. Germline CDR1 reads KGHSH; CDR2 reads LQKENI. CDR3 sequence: CASSLAEGSTEAFF. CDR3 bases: TGTGCCAGCTCGCTGGCGGAGGGGAGCACTGAAGCTTTCTTT.

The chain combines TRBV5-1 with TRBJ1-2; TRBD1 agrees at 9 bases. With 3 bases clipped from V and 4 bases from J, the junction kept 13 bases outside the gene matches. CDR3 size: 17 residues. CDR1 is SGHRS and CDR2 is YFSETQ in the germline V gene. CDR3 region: CASSSEVPGQGPYGYTF. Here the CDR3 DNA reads TGCGCCAGCAGCTCCGAGGTTCCGGGACAGGGACCCTATGGCTACACCTTC. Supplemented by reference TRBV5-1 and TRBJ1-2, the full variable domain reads KAGVTQTPRYLIKTRGQQVTLSCSPISGHRSVSWYQQTPGQGLQFLFEYFSETQRNKGNFPGRFSGRQFSNSRSEMNVSTLELGDSALYLCASSSEVPGQGPYGYTFGSGTRLTVV.

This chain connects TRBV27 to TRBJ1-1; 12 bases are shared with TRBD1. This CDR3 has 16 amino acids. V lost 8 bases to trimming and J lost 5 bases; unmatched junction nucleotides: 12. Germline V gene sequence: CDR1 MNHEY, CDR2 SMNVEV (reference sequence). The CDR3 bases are TGTGCCAGCGATACCGGGACAGGGGGCGCTGGGACTGAAGCTTTCTTT. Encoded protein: CASDTGTGGAGTEAFF.

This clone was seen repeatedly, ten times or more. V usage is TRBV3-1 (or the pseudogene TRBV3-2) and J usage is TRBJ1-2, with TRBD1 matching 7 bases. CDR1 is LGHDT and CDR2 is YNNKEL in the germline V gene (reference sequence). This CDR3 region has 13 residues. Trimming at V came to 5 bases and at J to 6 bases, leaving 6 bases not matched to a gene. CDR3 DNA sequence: TGTGCCAGCAGCTCGGGACAGCGAGATGGCTACACCTTC. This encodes CASSSGQRDGYTF.

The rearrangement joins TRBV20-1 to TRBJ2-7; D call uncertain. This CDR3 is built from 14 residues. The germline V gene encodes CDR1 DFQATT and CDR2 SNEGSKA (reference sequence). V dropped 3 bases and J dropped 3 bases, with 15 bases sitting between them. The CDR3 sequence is CSASPPGKLYEQYF. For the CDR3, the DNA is TGCAGTGCTAGTCCCCCAGGAAAACTCTACGAGCAGTACTTC.

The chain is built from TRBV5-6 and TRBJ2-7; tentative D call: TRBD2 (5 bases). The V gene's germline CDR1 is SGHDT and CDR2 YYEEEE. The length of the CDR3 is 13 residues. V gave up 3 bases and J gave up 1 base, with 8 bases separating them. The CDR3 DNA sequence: TGTGCCAGCAGCTCGGGATCTTCCTACGAGCAGTACTTC. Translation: CASSSGSSYEQYF.

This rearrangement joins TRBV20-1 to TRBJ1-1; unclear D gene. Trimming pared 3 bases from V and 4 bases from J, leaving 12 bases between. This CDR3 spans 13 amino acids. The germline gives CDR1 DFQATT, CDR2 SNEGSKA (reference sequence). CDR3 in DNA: TGCAGTGCTAGTCGGGGTGTGGGCACTGAAGCTTTCTTT. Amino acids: CSASRGVGTEAFF.

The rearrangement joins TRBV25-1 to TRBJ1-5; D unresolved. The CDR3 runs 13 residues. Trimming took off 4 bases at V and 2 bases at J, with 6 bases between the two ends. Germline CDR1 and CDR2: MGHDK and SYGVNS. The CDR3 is CASSVSGNQPQHF. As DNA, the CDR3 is TGTGCCAGCAGTGTTTCCGGCAATCAGCCCCAGCATTTT.

The CDR3 sequence is CATSRDLMGFYGYTF. CDR3 nucleotides: TGTGCCACCAGCAGAGATTTGATGGGCTTCTATGGCTACACCTTC. This chain uses TRBV15 with TRBJ1-2; D call uncertain. V lost 0 bases to trimming and J lost 4 bases, with 12 bases between them. Germline V gives CDR1 LNHNV, CDR2 YYDKDF (reference sequence). CDR3 length equals 15 residues.

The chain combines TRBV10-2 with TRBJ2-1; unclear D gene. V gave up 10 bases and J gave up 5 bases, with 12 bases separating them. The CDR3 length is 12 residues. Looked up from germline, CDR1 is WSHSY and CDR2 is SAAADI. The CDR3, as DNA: TGCGCCACCGCGTACGTTAACAATGAGCAGTTCTTC. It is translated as CATAYVNNEQFF.